These 28 T cell receptor beta chains came from one sample sequenced in a study of early T cells in non-severe SARS-CoV-2 infection. TCRdb used MiXCR to reprocess the 5' RACE reads, holding one entry per CDR3 protein. The sample shows some 91,000 distinct CDR3 sequences, approximately 11% of them seen only once. The sequencing used whole blood, collected at baseline. The receptors stem from an adult who was a healthcare worker with PCR-confirmed SARS-CoV-2 infection or an uninfected control (not recorded which).

The J gene is TRBJ2-1, the V gene TRBV18, with D possibly called TRBD1 or TRBD2 (5 bases each). Germline CDR1 KGHSH, CDR2 LQKENI. The ends were cut back, 5 bases at V and 8 bases at J, with 13 bases in the middle. The CDR3 is 13 amino acids. The CDR3 loop reads CASSFNGAYEQFF. The CDR3 DNA is TGTGCCAGCTCATTTAACGGGGCATATGAGCAGTTCTTC.

This clonotype was counted between two and nine times. The gene calls are TRBV4-3 and TRBJ2-5; a weak D match, TRBD2 (5 bases). The germline V gene has CDR1 LGHNA and CDR2 YSLEER. This CDR3 has 15 amino acids. V was clipped by 0 bases and J by 5 bases, with 13 bases between them. CDR3 protein: CASSQDPVGGETQYF. In DNA form, the CDR3 reads TGCGCCAGCAGCCAAGATCCCGTGGGCGGGGAGACCCAGTACTTC.

This clonotype was counted ten times or more. The chain employs TRBV9 and TRBJ2-3; D call uncertain. CDR1 SGDLS and CDR2 YYNGEE come from the germline V gene. V lost 5 bases and J 0 bases, leaving 10 bases between the germline ends. The CDR3 spans 14 residues. This chain's CDR3 is CASSVLGSTDTQYF. The CDR3 DNA is TGTGCCAGCAGTGTTTTAGGCAGCACAGATACGCAGTATTTT.

This clonotype was picked up a small number of times. This chain joins TRBV27 and TRBJ2-5; D possibly corresponds to TRBD1 (5 bases). The CDR3 covers 15 residues. Trimming left V 5 bases short and J 0 bases short, with 13 bases between. The germline gives CDR1 MNHEY, CDR2 SMNVEV (reference sequence). CDR3 sequence: CASSGQQRYQETQYF. The CDR3 nucleotides are TGTGCCAGCAGTGGACAACAGAGGTACCAAGAGACCCAGTACTTC.

This clonotype was picked up many times. This chain uses TRBV30 with TRBJ2-3, with D perhaps matching TRBD1 (6 bases). CDR1 GTSNPN and CDR2 SVGIG come from the germline V gene (reference sequence). V lost 1 base, J lost 12 bases, and 14 bases lay in between. The CDR3 extends over 12 amino acids. The CDR3 coding sequence is TGTGCCTGGAGTGAACAGGGACCAGACCAGTATTTT. Translation: CAWSEQGPDQYF.

The chain is built from TRBV14 and TRBJ2-1; D assignment may be TRBD1 or TRBD2 (5 bases each). The V and J ends lost 4 bases and 6 bases respectively, with 13 bases between them. Germline V gene data show CDR1 as SGHDN and CDR2 as FVKESK. There are 14 residues in the CDR3. CDR3 bases: TGTGCCAGCAGCCGGGTCAGGGAGAGCAATGAGCAGTTCTTC. It translates to CASSRVRESNEQFF.

The chain combines TRBV20-1 with TRBJ1-2; D is possibly TRBD1 (5 bases). Trimming cost V 7 bases and J 3 bases, with 12 bases left between them. Germline V gene lookup returns CDR1 DFQATT and CDR2 SNEGSKA (reference sequence). This CDR3 comprises 12 residues. CDR3 region: CSGGDGDYGYTF. CDR3 coding DNA: TGCAGTGGCGGGGACGGAGACTATGGCTACACCTTC.

This clonotype was detected many times. Mismatch with germline at one junction end may stem from a read error. The chain combines TRBV25-1 with TRBJ1-2, with D perhaps matching TRBD1 (5 bases). The CDR3 contains 16 residues. Germline V lookup: CDR1 MGHDK, CDR2 SYGVNS. In DNA form, the CDR3 reads TGTGCCAGCAGTGAATTCGGGACGTCGACCCGCCTCTCTATTTCCTTC. Translated, it gives CASSEFGTSTRLSISF.

This clonotype was observed at least ten times. This chain uses TRBV12-3 or TRBV12-4 with TRBJ1-5; D ambiguous. The germline V and J ends were trimmed by 0 bases and 4 bases, with 7 bases remaining between them. This CDR3 contains 14 residues. In DNA form, the CDR3 reads TGTGCCAGCAGTTTAGCTCGGAATAATCAGCCCCAGCATTTT. This gives the protein CASSLARNNQPQHF.

The genes are TRBV6-4 and TRBJ2-3; D ambiguous. V was shortened by 4 bases and J by 4 bases, with 9 bases between the two germline ends. The CDR3 sequence is 13 residues long. The germline V gene encodes CDR1 MRHNA and CDR2 SNTAGT. CDR3 sequence: CASSVETADTQYF. Written as DNA, the CDR3 is TGTGCCAGCAGTGTTGAGACGGCAGATACGCAGTATTTT.

CDR3 coding DNA: TGCAGTGCAGAGCGGGGGACACTTACTAGCACAGATACGCAGTATTTT. Protein product: CSAERGTLTSTDTQYF. The chain is built from TRBV20-1 and TRBJ2-3; 8 bases are shared with TRBD2. The V gene end was trimmed by 6 bases and the J gene end by 0 bases; junction bases not matched to a gene: 11. The CDR3 has 16 amino acids. Germline V gene data show CDR1 as DFQATT and CDR2 as SNEGSKA (reference sequence).

About this clonotype: A much larger clonotype is one base distant, so this may be a read error. V usage is TRBV7-6 and J usage is TRBJ2-1; D might be TRBD2 (6 bases). Germline V gene sequence: CDR1 SGHVS, CDR2 FNYEAQ. The CDR3 loop spans 13 amino acids. The CDR3 loop reads CVSSLTGGNEQFF. The CDR3, as DNA: TGTGTCAGCAGCTTAACCGGGGGAAATGAGCAGTTCTTC.

This clonotype was detected many times. The chain carries TRBV7-9 and TRBJ2-1; 7 nucleotides align to TRBD1. J gave up 6 bases and V 1 base, and 3 bases lay outside the gene matches. The CDR3 is 14 residues long. Germline loops: CDR1 SEHNR, CDR2 FQNEAQ (reference sequence). The CDR3: CASSLGAGGNEQFF. The CDR3 DNA follows: TGTGCCAGCAGCTTAGGAGCAGGGGGCAATGAGCAGTTCTTC.

This clonotype was picked up a small number of times. The chain employs TRBV7-8 and TRBJ2-3; D unclear. CDR1 SGHVS and CDR2 FQNEAQ come from the germline V gene. The CDR3 contains 17 residues. V shed 5 bases and J shed 2 bases, with 20 bases lying between them. The chain's CDR3 is CASSPLGMGGDTDTQYF. The CDR3 bases are TGTGCCAGCAGCCCTCTTGGTATGGGTGGGGACACAGATACGCAGTATTTT.

The rearrangement joins TRBV28 to TRBJ2-7, with TRBD2 matching over 10 bases. V shed 5 bases, J shed 0 bases, and the junction held 4 bases outside the gene matches. Germline V gene sequence: CDR1 MDHEN, CDR2 SYDVKM. The CDR3 runs 15 residues. The CDR3 loop is CASSASGSPSYEQYF. The DNA of the CDR3 is TGTGCCAGCAGTGCTAGCGGGAGTCCCTCCTACGAGCAGTACTTC. The variable domain in full, completed from reference TRBV28 and TRBJ2-7, reads DVKVTQSSRYLVKRTGEKVFLECVQDMDHENMFWYRQDPGLGLRLIYFSYDVKMKEKGDIPEGYSVSREKKERFSLILESASTNQTSMYLCASSASGSPSYEQYFGPGTRLTVT.

The sample holds many counts of this clonotype. The chain has TRBV7-8 and TRBJ2-1; D possibly corresponds to TRBD1 (5 bases). CDR3 size: 14 residues. CDR1 and CDR2 (germline): SGHVS, FQNEAQ. Trimming took 1 base from V and 8 from J, leaving 12 bases between them. This CDR3 is CASSLGQGRDEQFF. CDR3 DNA sequence: TGTGCCAGCAGCTTAGGGCAGGGAAGGGATGAGCAGTTCTTC.

The table lists this clonotype with many counts. V usage is TRBV4-1 and J usage is TRBJ2-4; no firm D call. Germline V gives CDR1 MGHRA, CDR2 YSYEKL. Between the trimmed V and J ends, which lost 0 bases and 6 bases, there was a span of 6 bases. This CDR3 is 13 amino acids long. The CDR3 loop reads CASSQDLANIQYF. The CDR3 DNA follows: TGCGCCAGCAGCCAAGATCTGGCAAACATTCAGTACTTC.

The V gene is TRBV6-1, the J gene TRBJ2-1, with 7 positions matching TRBD1. Germline assignment: CDR1 MNHNS and CDR2 SASEGT. Unmatched junction bases numbered 5, after V lost 4 bases and J lost 2 bases. The CDR3 has 15 residues. The CDR3 protein is CASSGDSFTYNEQFF. The CDR3 nucleotides are TGTGCCAGCAGTGGGGACAGCTTTACCTACAATGAGCAGTTCTTC.

This clonotype was found many times. This chain connects TRBV20-1 to TRBJ2-3; D is ambiguous. This CDR3 spans 14 amino acids. Germline lookup yields CDR1 DFQATT and CDR2 SNEGSKA (reference sequence). V gave up 2 bases and J gave up 1 base, with 10 bases separating them. DNA of the CDR3: TGCAGTGCTAGAATGAGTCCCGGCACAGATACGCAGTATTTT. Amino acid sequence: CSARMSPGTDTQYF.

This clonotype was seen many times. For the CDR3, the DNA is TGCAGTGCTTCATCGGGACAGGGCCATCAGCCCCAGCATTTT. It yields the protein CSASSGQGHQPQHF. The genes are TRBV20-1 and TRBJ1-5; 9 bases map to TRBD1. The V and J ends lost 5 bases and 5 bases, in that order; junction bases with no gene match: 7. The CDR3 sequence is 14 residues long. Germline-derived CDR1 and CDR2 are DFQATT and SNEGSKA (reference sequence).

This clonotype appeared many times. The V gene is TRBV20-1, the J gene TRBJ1-2; 7 bases map to TRBD1. After removal of 0 bases from V and 7 bases from J, the junction contained 8 bases not matched to a gene. The length of the CDR3 is 14 residues. The germline V gene encodes CDR1 DFQATT and CDR2 SNEGSKA (reference sequence). Here the CDR3 DNA reads TGCAGTGCTAGAGACCAAAGACAGGGTTTTGGCTACACCTTC. Translating it yields CSARDQRQGFGYTF.

This clonotype was recorded at least ten times. The genes are TRBV6-5 and TRBJ2-1, with TRBD2 matching over 9 bases. Germline V gives CDR1 MNHEY, CDR2 SVGAGI. Germline trimming cut 5 bases from V and 0 bases from J; bases unmatched to any gene: 2. The CDR3 covers 15 residues. CDR3 sequence (DNA): TGTGCCAGCAGTCCACTAGCGGGCTCCTACAATGAGCAGTTCTTC. It is translated as CASSPLAGSYNEQFF.

This chain uses TRBV29-1 with TRBJ2-1; D possibly uses TRBD1 or TRBD2 (5 bases each). CDR1 is SQVTM, CDR2 ANQGSEA, per germline. The CDR3 contains 15 residues. Trimming pared 6 bases from V and 0 bases from J, leaving 15 bases between. The CDR3, as DNA: TGCAGCGTACCCGGGACCGTTAGCTCCTACAATGAGCAGTTCTTC. Amino acids: CSVPGTVSSYNEQFF.

The sample holds a few counts of this clonotype. This chain uses TRBV10-3 with TRBJ2-1; 9 bases match TRBD2. CDR1 is ENHRY and CDR2 is SYGVKD in the germline V gene. Trimming took 0 bases from V and 8 from J; bases not matched to a gene: 5. The CDR3 runs 15 residues. The CDR3 DNA reads as TGTGCCATCAGTGAGTCGACTAGCGGTGGGGATGAGCAGTTCTTC. Amino acids: CAISESTSGGDEQFF.

The rearrangement links TRBV7-6 to TRBJ2-3, with 9 bases fitting TRBD2. Germline V gene lookup returns CDR1 SGHVS and CDR2 FNYEAQ. J was trimmed by 6 bases and V by 6 bases; bases with no gene match: 10. CDR3 size: 15 residues. CDR3 amino acids: CASSTGTSFSDTQYF. The CDR3 nucleotides read TGTGCCAGCAGTACCGGGACTAGCTTTTCGGATACGCAGTATTTT.

This clonotype showed up just a few times. V gene TRBV11-2 combines with J gene TRBJ2-3; D ambiguous. The germline V gene has CDR1 SGHAT and CDR2 FQNNGV. The ends were cut back, 3 bases at V and 2 bases at J, with 9 bases in the middle. This CDR3 spans 14 amino acids. The DNA of the CDR3 is TGTGCCAGCAGCTTCTCCAGGAACACAGATACGCAGTATTTT. Amino acids: CASSFSRNTDTQYF.

The chain has TRBV5-1 and TRBJ1-6; no clear D. Between the trimmed V and J ends, which lost 4 bases and 5 bases, there was a span of 7 bases. CDR1 SGHRS and CDR2 YFSETQ come from the germline V gene. The CDR3 is 13 amino acids. The CDR3 sequence: CASSDTNNSPLHF. For the CDR3, the DNA is TGCGCCAGCAGCGATACCAATAATTCACCCCTCCACTTT. The full variable domain, with the rest looked up from reference TRBV5-1 and TRBJ1-6, is KAGVTQTPRYLIKTRGQQVTLSCSPISGHRSVSWYQQTPGQGLQFLFEYFSETQRNKGNFPGRFSGRQFSNSRSEMNVSTLELGDSALYLCASSDTNNSPLHFGNGTRLTVT.

This clonotype appeared once. V and J are TRBV20-1 and TRBJ1-1; D remains ambiguous. Trimming stripped 3 bases from V and 7 bases from J, with 12 bases between. In germline, CDR1 is DFQATT, CDR2 SNEGSKA (reference sequence). This CDR3 region has 12 residues. CDR3 residues: CSASSQGSEAFF. Written as DNA, the CDR3 is TGCAGTGCTAGTTCCCAAGGGAGTGAAGCTTTCTTT.